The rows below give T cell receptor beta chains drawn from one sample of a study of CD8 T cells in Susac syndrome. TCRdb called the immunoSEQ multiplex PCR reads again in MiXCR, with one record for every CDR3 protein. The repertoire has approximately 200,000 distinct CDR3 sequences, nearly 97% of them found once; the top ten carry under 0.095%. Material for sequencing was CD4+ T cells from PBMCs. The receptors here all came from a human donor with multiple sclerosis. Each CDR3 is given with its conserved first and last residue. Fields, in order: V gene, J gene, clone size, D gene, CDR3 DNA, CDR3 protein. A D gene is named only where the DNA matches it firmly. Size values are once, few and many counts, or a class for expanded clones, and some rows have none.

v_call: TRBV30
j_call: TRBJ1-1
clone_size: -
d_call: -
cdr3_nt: TGTGCCTGGAGTGTAGGGGGAGTTAGCCTGCGGACTGAAGCTTTCTTT
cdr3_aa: CAWSVGGVSLRTEAFF

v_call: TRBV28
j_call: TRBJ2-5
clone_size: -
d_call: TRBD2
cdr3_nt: TGTGCCAGCACCCTAGCGGGGGAGGTGACCCAGTACTTC
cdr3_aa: CASTLAGEVTQYF

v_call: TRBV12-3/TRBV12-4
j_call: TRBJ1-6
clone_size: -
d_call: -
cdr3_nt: TGTGCCAGCAGTTTATCCAGTGTGGTCTCGGCCCTCCACTTT
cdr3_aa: CASSLSSVVSALHF

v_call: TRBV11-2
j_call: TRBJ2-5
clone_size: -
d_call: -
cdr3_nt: TGTGCCAGCAGCTTAGATCAAGGGTCCCAAGAGACCCAGTACTTC
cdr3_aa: CASSLDQGSQETQYF

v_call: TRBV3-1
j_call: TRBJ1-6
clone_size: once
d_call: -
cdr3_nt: TGTGCCAGCAGCCATTACTCTGAACCGAATAATTCACCCCTCCACTTT
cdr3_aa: CASSHYSEPNNSPLHF

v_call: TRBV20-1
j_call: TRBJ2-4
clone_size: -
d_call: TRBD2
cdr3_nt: TGCAGTGCTAGAGATGGGAGGGGCCCCAAAAACATTCAGTACTTC
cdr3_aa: CSARDGRGPKNIQYF

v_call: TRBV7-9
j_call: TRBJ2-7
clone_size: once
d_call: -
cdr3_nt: TGTGCCAGCAGCTTACCCCACGAGCAGTACTTC
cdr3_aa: CASSLPHEQYF

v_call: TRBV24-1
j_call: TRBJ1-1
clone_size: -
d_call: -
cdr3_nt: TGTGCCACCAGTGACCCCAGGTACACTGAAGCTTTCTTT
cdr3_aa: CATSDPRYTEAFF

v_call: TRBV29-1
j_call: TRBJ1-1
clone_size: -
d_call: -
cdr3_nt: TGCAGCGTTGGATCGAGGTTACGGAACACTGAAGCTTTCTTT
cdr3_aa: CSVGSRLRNTEAFF

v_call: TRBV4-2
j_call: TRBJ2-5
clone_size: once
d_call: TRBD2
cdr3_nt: TGTGCCAGCAGCCGACTAGCGGCGGGGCTCGGAGAGACCCAGTACTTC
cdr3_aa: CASSRLAAGLGETQYF

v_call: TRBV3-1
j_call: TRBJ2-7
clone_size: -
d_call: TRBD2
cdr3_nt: TGTGCCAGCAGTCTTGGACTAGCGGGGGGACCCTACGAGCAGTACTTC
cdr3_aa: CASSLGLAGGPYEQYF